This TCR beta chain was sequenced during a study of CD8 T cells in ankylosing spondylitis. General observations from the study: What appeared characteristic of ankylosing spondylitis blood was a TCR beta motif of about eight highly homologous variants. Matched ankylosing spondylitis synovial fluid reportedly showed significant enrichment of disease-linked clones. A CD8+ phenotype characterized the disease-linked clones, which were relatively rare in peripheral blood.

TCRdb recomputed calls from the 5' RACE reads with MiXCR, one row per CDR3 protein. The sample lists about 360,000 distinct CDR3 sequences, 20% to 25% occurring once. This clonotype appeared a few times. Its target is unknown. Trimming stripped 5 bases from V and 9 bases from J, with 14 bases between. Germline CDR1 and CDR2: DFQATT and SNEGSKA (reference sequence). CDR3 length: 13 amino acids. The chain combines TRBV20-1 with TRBJ1-6; no clear D gene. Sequencing was carried out using blood, either unsorted or a sorted T cell fraction (not recorded which). The TCR comes from a male donor with ankylosing spondylitis or in good health (not recorded which). The CDR3 reads CSARDGGPSPLHF. CDR3 in DNA: TGCAGTGCTCGTGACGGTGGCCCTTCACCCCTCCACTTT.